This passage covers 20 T cell receptor beta chains from one sample sequenced in a study of OX40 agonist ivuxolimab in advanced cancers. Clones were read by immunoSEQ multiplex PCR, and TCRdb kept only the in-frame ones, dropping some. Of 85,000 to 100,000 clones listed, about 87% are singletons. Sequencing was performed on CD4+ or CD8+ T cells sorted from blood, taken in a trial of the OX40 agonist ivuxolimab. The receptors here all came from an adult with an advanced solid tumor such as melanoma, head and neck, liver or kidney cancer.

This clone was observed a handful of times. V usage is TRBV29-1 and J usage is TRBJ2-5, with 9 bases aligning to TRBD1. Germline V lookup: CDR1 SQVTM, CDR2 ANQGSEA. The CDR3 is made up of 14 amino acids. V gave up 7 bases and J gave up 10 bases; unmatched junction bases: 16. CDR3 amino acids: CSALGQGDLKDQYF. The CDR3 DNA reads TGCAGCGCCTTGGGACAGGGAGACCTCAAGGACCAGTACTTC. Filled out from reference TRBV29-1 and TRBJ2-5, the complete variable domain reads SAVISQKPSRDICQRGTSLTIQCQVDSQVTMMFWYRQQPGQSLTLIATANQGSEATYESGFVIDKFPISRPNLTFSTLTVSNMSPEDSSIYLCSALGQGDLKDQYFGPGTRLLVL.

The genes are TRBV27 and TRBJ1-2; 7 bases align to TRBD1. CDR3 length: 12 amino acids. Looked up from germline, CDR1 is MNHEY and CDR2 is SMNVEV (reference sequence). J gave up 7 bases and V 7 bases, and 6 bases lay outside the gene matches. In nucleotides, the CDR3 is TGTGCCAGCAAAAGGGGGCTGAGTGGCTACACCTTC. Translation gives CASKRGLSGYTF.

The chain's CDR3 is CASRLGGSGELFF. CDR3 DNA: TGTGCCAGTAGACTAGGTGGGTCCGGGGAGCTGTTTTTT. This chain uses TRBV19 with TRBJ2-2; D may be TRBD2 (5 bases). The CDR3 spans 13 residues. V lost 6 bases and J 6 bases, leaving 11 bases between the germline ends. Looked up from germline, CDR1 is LNHDA and CDR2 is SQIVND (reference sequence).

The chain is built from TRBV5-6 and TRBJ1-2, with 7 bases aligning to TRBD1. The CDR3 has 13 amino acids. V dropped 4 bases and J dropped 2; count of bases not matched to a gene: 2. The germline V gene encodes CDR1 SGHDT and CDR2 YYEEEE. In nucleotides, the CDR3 is TGTGCCAGCAGCAAGGACAGGAACTATGGCTACACCTTC. Encoded protein: CASSKDRNYGYTF.

The chain combines TRBV6-4 with TRBJ1-2; unclear D gene. The V gene's germline CDR1 is MRHNA and CDR2 SNTAGT. V was cut by 4 bases and J by 0 bases, with 12 bases left in between. The CDR3 consists of 15 residues. In nucleotides, the CDR3 is TGTGCCAGCAGTGTTGAGGGTTCGGCTAACTATGGCTACACCTTC. Protein sequence: CASSVEGSANYGYTF.

The rearrangement links TRBV30 to TRBJ2-7; 11 positions agree with TRBD2. The CDR3 has 15 residues. Per the germline V gene, CDR1 is GTSNPN and CDR2 is SVGIG (reference sequence). V shed 0 bases, J shed 2 bases, and the junction held 3 bases outside the gene matches. The CDR3 here is CAWSVLAGAAYEQYF. Here the CDR3 DNA reads TGTGCCTGGAGTGTACTAGCGGGGGCGGCCTACGAGCAGTACTTC.

The chain is built from TRBV28 and TRBJ1-1, with unresolved D. Trimming took off 7 bases at V and 1 base at J, with 13 bases between the two ends. CDR1 is MDHEN, CDR2 SYDVKM, per germline. The CDR3 runs 14 residues. In DNA form, the CDR3 reads TGTGCCAGCACAAAACGTGGAGGGAACACTGAAGCTTTCTTT. The encoded protein is CASTKRGGNTEAFF.

This sequence joins TRBV5-4 and TRBJ2-1; D might be TRBD2 (6 bases). V was shortened by 1 base and J by 1 base, with 9 bases between the two germline ends. From germline, CDR1 is SGHNT and CDR2 YYREEE (reference sequence). The CDR3 extends over 15 amino acids. The CDR3 reads CASSLTGLSYNEQFF. CDR3 nucleotide sequence: TGTGCCAGCAGCTTGACGGGACTTTCCTACAATGAGCAGTTCTTC.

A word on this clone: A read error is likely, as this CDR3 ends without the conserved phenylalanine or tryptophan. This chain uses TRBV6-1 with TRBJ1-1; tentatively, D is TRBD1 (6 bases). The germline CDR1 and CDR2 sequences are MNHNS and SASEGT. V lost 4 bases to trimming and J lost 5 bases, with 11 bases between them. The CDR3 contains 13 residues. The CDR3 coding sequence is TGTGCCAGCAGTGCGGGGGGCGCGACTGAAGCTTTCCTT. The encoded protein is CASSAGGATEAFL.

This sequence joins TRBV6-5 and TRBJ1-2; TRBD1 agrees at 10 bases. The V and J ends lost 2 bases and 7 bases, in that order; junction bases with no gene match: 4. CDR1 and CDR2 (germline): MNHEY, SVGAGI. This CDR3 is 14 amino acids long. CDR3 nucleotide sequence: TGTGCCAGCAGTTACGGGACAGGGGTTCGTGGCTACACCTTC. Protein product: CASSYGTGVRGYTF.

A few counts support this clone. The rearrangement uses TRBV28 and TRBJ2-1; 8 nucleotides match TRBD2. The CDR3 spans 17 residues. Germline loops: CDR1 MDHEN, CDR2 SYDVKM. The V gene end was trimmed by 7 bases and the J gene end by 0 bases; junction bases not matched to a gene: 11. The CDR3 sequence: CASTSGGGPDSYNEQFF. The CDR3 DNA follows: TGTGCCAGCACCTCGGGGGGGGGCCCCGACTCCTACAATGAGCAGTTCTTC.

A single count supports this clone. V gene TRBV20-1 combines with J gene TRBJ2-3, with D unresolved. Germline loops: CDR1 DFQATT, CDR2 SNEGSKA (reference sequence). The CDR3 spans 11 residues. V was shortened by 7 bases and J by 5 bases, with 10 bases between the two germline ends. This CDR3 reads CSVSPEDTQYF. In DNA form, the CDR3 reads TGCAGTGTCTCCCCCGAAGATACGCAGTATTTT.

Only a few counts were recorded for this clone. V and J are TRBV7-2 and TRBJ1-3; 9 bases agree with TRBD1. CDR3 size: 13 residues. The V gene end was trimmed by 1 base and the J gene end by 8 bases; junction bases not matched to a gene: 0. Germline assignment: CDR1 SGHTA and CDR2 FQGNSA. The CDR3 loop is CASSLGTGDTIYF. In nucleotides, the CDR3 is TGTGCCAGCAGCTTAGGGACAGGGGACACCATATATTTT.

The rearrangement joins TRBV18 to TRBJ1-2, with D perhaps matching TRBD1 (6 bases). Per germline, CDR1 KGHSH and CDR2 LQKENI. Between the trimmed V and J ends, which lost 6 bases and 0 bases, there was a span of 20 bases. The CDR3 is 17 amino acids. Written as DNA, the CDR3 is TGTGCCAGCTCCCGAACAGGGACGGTCTCAACTAACTATGGCTACACCTTC. This translates into CASSRTGTVSTNYGYTF.

This rearrangement joins TRBV2 to TRBJ2-3; 8 nucleotides match TRBD2. Per the germline V gene, CDR1 is SNHLY and CDR2 is FYNNEI. Trimming took 5 bases from V and 3 from J; bases not matched to a gene: 10. The CDR3 sequence is 16 residues long. The CDR3 DNA reads as TGTGCCAGCAGTATACGGGAGGGCCGGGCGACAGATACGCAGTATTTT. It encodes CASSIREGRATDTQYF. The full variable domain, with the rest looked up from reference TRBV2 and TRBJ2-3, is EPEVTQTPSHQVTQMGQEVILRCVPISNHLYFYWYRQILGQKVEFLVSFYNNEISEKSEIFDDQFSVERPDGSNFTLKIRSTKLEDSAMYFCASSIREGRATDTQYFGPGTRLTVL.

V is TRBV28 and J is TRBJ2-7; 12 bases are a match to TRBD1. Germline V lookup: CDR1 MDHEN, CDR2 SYDVKM. The J segment lost 5 bases and the V segment lost 3 bases, leaving 2 bases of the junction unmatched. The CDR3 extends over 14 amino acids. This CDR3 is CASSLGQGANEQYF. In nucleotides, the CDR3 is TGTGCCAGCAGTTTGGGACAGGGGGCTAACGAGCAGTACTTC. The full variable domain, its missing parts supplied by reference TRBV28 and TRBJ2-7, is DVKVTQSSRYLVKRTGEKVFLECVQDMDHENMFWYRQDPGLGLRLIYFSYDVKMKEKGDIPEGYSVSREKKERFSLILESASTNQTSMYLCASSLGQGANEQYFGPGTRLTVT.

The chain combines TRBV11-2 with TRBJ1-1; maybe TRBD1 (5 bases). Germline-derived CDR1 and CDR2 are SGHAT and FQNNGV. Trimming cost V 0 bases and J 2 bases, with 16 bases left between them. The CDR3 runs 17 residues. The CDR3 reads CASSLDSRGRPNTEAFF. CDR3 DNA: TGTGCCAGCAGCTTAGACTCGAGGGGCAGACCAAACACTGAAGCTTTCTTT.

The chain employs TRBV28 and TRBJ1-6; D perhaps matches TRBD1 (6 bases). V lost 4 bases and J lost 10, with 17 bases in between. Germline loops: CDR1 MDHEN, CDR2 SYDVKM. The CDR3 spans 15 residues. CDR3 coding DNA: TGTGCCAGCAGTTCGTCGACAGGAGCAGGGTCACCCCTCCACTTT. Protein: CASSSSTGAGSPLHF.

V gene TRBV27 combines with J gene TRBJ2-7; D not certain. Germline CDR1 and CDR2: MNHEY and SMNVEV (reference sequence). The CDR3 is 13 amino acids. Trimming removed 3 bases from V and 0 bases from J, with 6 bases in between. DNA for the CDR3: TGTGCCAGCAGTTTCAGATTCTCCTACGAGCAGTACGTC. As protein: CASSFRFSYEQYV.

This clone occurred once. V gene TRBV7-9 combines with J gene TRBJ2-7; 9 bases are shared with TRBD1. This CDR3 has 12 amino acids. V trimming: 5 bases; J trimming: 7 bases; junction bases outside the gene matches: 3. Germline V lookup: CDR1 SEHNR, CDR2 FQNEAQ (reference sequence). The CDR3 sequence: CASSPTGGEQYV. The DNA of the CDR3 is TGTGCCAGCAGCCCGACAGGGGGGGAGCAGTACGTC.